This is a list of T cell receptor beta chains from one sample in a study of B cell selection in AIRE deficiency. The protocol was immunoSEQ multiplex PCR, while the TCRdb copy is restricted to in-frame clones and leaves out a portion. Of about 21,000 clones in the sample, 94% were seen once. The sequencing sample was made of Tregs sorted from PBMCs. Every receptor here comes from a human donor with AIRE deficiency. The CDR3 runs from the conserved cysteine through the conserved F or W. A D gene is named only where the DNA matches it firmly. Size tells how often a clone was seen (once, few, many) or the class of an expanded clone, and some rows leave it out.

D: .; length: 16; size: .; J: TRBJ2-2; V: TRBV5-8; DNA: TGTGCCAGCAGCTTGGCGGGATCCCTACGAGGCGGGGAGCTGTTTTTT; CDR3: CASSLAGSLRGGELFF
D: TRBD1; length: 13; size: .; J: TRBJ1-2; V: TRBV27; DNA: TGTGCCAGCAGTTTCCAGGGGGCCTATGGCTACACCTTC; CDR3: CASSFQGAYGYTF
D: .; length: 17; size: .; J: TRBJ1-2; V: TRBV11-2; DNA: TGTGCCAGCAGCTTAATGGCAGGGGTGCTTACTAACTATGGCTACACCTTC; CDR3: CASSLMAGVLTNYGYTF
D: .; length: 11; size: .; J: TRBJ1-2; V: TRBV10-3; DNA: TGTGCCATCAGTCCTGACTATGGCTACACCTTC; CDR3: CAISPDYGYTF
D: .; length: 15; size: .; J: TRBJ1-5; V: TRBV5-6; DNA: TGTGCCAGCAGCTTGATGGGGGGTCCGCGTGGGTCCCAGCATTTT; CDR3: CASSLMGGPRGSQHF
D: .; length: 13; size: .; J: TRBJ2-3; V: TRBV7-2; DNA: TGTGCCAGCAGCTTTAGTGGGGCAGATACGCAGTATTTT; CDR3: CASSFSGADTQYF
D: TRBD2; length: 14; size: .; J: TRBJ2-3; V: TRBV2; DNA: TGTGCCAGCAGGGGACTAGAGGTGACAGATACGCAGTATTTT; CDR3: CASRGLEVTDTQYF
D: .; length: 16; size: .; J: TRBJ1-3; V: TRBV4-3; DNA: TGCGCCAGCAGCCAAGACGGCAGGAGGAGCGCAAACACCATATATTTT; CDR3: CASSQDGRRSANTIYF
D: .; length: 15; size: .; J: TRBJ1-1; V: TRBV19; DNA: TGTGCCAGTAGTACCCGAGTACGGCGGGGGACTGAAGCTTTCTTT; CDR3: CASSTRVRRGTEAFF
D: .; length: 14; size: .; J: TRBJ2-5; V: TRBV4-2; DNA: TGTGCCAGCAGCTCAAGACTAGGCCAAGAGATCCAGTACTTC; CDR3: CASSSRLGQEIQYF
D: .; length: 16; size: .; J: TRBJ1-3; V: TRBV7-2; DNA: TGTGCCAGCAGCTCCAACAGGGTGAGCTCTGGAAACACCATATATTTT; CDR3: CASSSNRVSSGNTIYF
D: .; length: 14; size: .; J: TRBJ1-1; V: TRBV6-5; DNA: TGTGCCAGCAGTTACTCTCAGGGGACATACGAAGCTTTCTTT; CDR3: CASSYSQGTYEAFF
D: TRBD1; length: 14; size: .; J: TRBJ1-5; V: TRBV6-6; DNA: TGTGCCAGCAGACCTGACAGGGACACGGGGCCCCAGCATTTT; CDR3: CASRPDRDTGPQHF
D: TRBD1; length: 15; size: .; J: TRBJ2-7; V: TRBV7-9; DNA: TGTGCCAGCAGCAAACCGGGACAGGGTTCCGGCGAGCAGTACTTC; CDR3: CASSKPGQGSGEQYF
D: TRBD2; length: 14; size: .; J: TRBJ2-1; V: TRBV6-1; DNA: TGTGCCAGCAGAGGACTAGTAAGCGGAAATGAGCAGTTCTTC; CDR3: CASRGLVSGNEQFF
D: .; length: 15; size: once; J: TRBJ2-2; V: TRBV11-2; DNA: TGTGCCAGCACCCTCTATGGGATGAACACCGGGGAGCTGTTTTTT; CDR3: CASTLYGMNTGELFF
D: TRBD2; length: 15; size: .; J: TRBJ2-7; V: TRBV19; DNA: TGTGCCAGTAGTATATCGGCGGGAGGGCCGTACGAGCAGTACTTC; CDR3: CASSISAGGPYEQYF
D: .; length: 14; size: .; J: TRBJ2-5; V: TRBV15; DNA: TGTGCCACCAGCAGAGCCGGAGGGGGGGAGACCCAGTACTTC; CDR3: CATSRAGGGETQYF
D: .; length: 12; size: .; J: TRBJ2-7; V: TRBV28; DNA: TGTGCCAGCAGCGCTAGCACCTACGAGCAGTACTTC; CDR3: CASSASTYEQYF
D: TRBD1; length: 15; size: .; J: TRBJ2-7; V: TRBV9; DNA: TGTGCCAGCAGCCTTGGGGGACAGGGGTTCTACGAGCAGTACTTC; CDR3: CASSLGGQGFYEQYF
D: TRBD1; length: 15; size: .; J: TRBJ2-3; V: TRBV5-6; DNA: TGTGCCAGCAGCTTGGTCAGGGGGCGGGTAGATACGCAGTATTTT; CDR3: CASSLVRGRVDTQYF
D: TRBD1; length: 17; size: .; J: TRBJ2-5; V: TRBV5-1; DNA: TGCGCCAGCAGCTACGGACAGGCGTTGGGCGGTAGCGAGACCCAGTACTTC; CDR3: CASSYGQALGGSETQYF
D: TRBD1; length: 14; size: .; J: TRBJ2-5; V: TRBV15; DNA: TGTGCCACCAGCACCCGGGACAGGGGGTACACCCAGTACTTC; CDR3: CATSTRDRGYTQYF
D: .; length: 14; size: .; J: TRBJ1-6; V: TRBV9; DNA: TGTGCCAGCAGCGAAACAGATACGGGATCACCCCTCCACTTT; CDR3: CASSETDTGSPLHF
D: TRBD1; length: 15; size: .; J: TRBJ2-7; V: TRBV27; DNA: TGTGCCAGCAGTTCGGGACAGAAGATTGTTCGCGAGCAGTACTTC; CDR3: CASSSGQKIVREQYF
D: TRBD1; length: 14; size: .; J: TRBJ2-7; V: TRBV18; DNA: TGTGCCAGCTCAACCCGGGACAGGGTATCCGAGCAGTACTTC; CDR3: CASSTRDRVSEQYF
D: .; length: 15; size: .; J: TRBJ1-4; V: TRBV5-1; DNA: TGCGCCAGCAGTCCCAATAGGGGTAATAATGAAAAACTGTTTTTT; CDR3: CASSPNRGNNEKLFF
D: .; length: 13; size: once; J: TRBJ2-1; V: TRBV2; DNA: TGTGCCAGCAGTGAAGCGCTTCCGGCAGGGCGGTTCTTC; CDR3: CASSEALPAGRFF
D: .; length: 13; size: .; J: TRBJ1-2; V: TRBV6-1; DNA: TGTGCCAGCAGTGAACGGACTTACTATGGCTACACCTTC; CDR3: CASSERTYYGYTF
D: .; length: 14; size: .; J: TRBJ2-7; V: TRBV5-6; DNA: TGTGCCAGCAGCTTGGTGGGGACCCCCTACGAGCAGTACTTC; CDR3: CASSLVGTPYEQYF
D: .; length: 15; size: .; J: TRBJ2-7; V: TRBV28; DNA: TGTGCCAGCAGTTTGGGTGGCTTAAGCTCCTACGAGCAGTACTTC; CDR3: CASSLGGLSSYEQYF
D: TRBD2; length: 13; size: .; J: TRBJ2-7; V: TRBV28; DNA: TGTGCCAGCAGCTCGCCGGGACTACCCGGGACGTACTTC; CDR3: CASSSPGLPGTYF
D: .; length: 12; size: .; J: TRBJ2-3; V: TRBV6-5; DNA: TGTGCCAGCAGTACGGCCACAGATACGCAGTATTTT; CDR3: CASSTATDTQYF
D: .; length: 16; size: .; J: TRBJ1-2; V: TRBV30; DNA: TGTGCCTGGAACCGGGAGCGTTCAGGGTTGGGTGATGGCTACACCTTC; CDR3: CAWNRERSGLGDGYTF
D: .; length: 16; size: .; J: TRBJ2-2; V: TRBV27; DNA: TGTGCCAGCAGTTTACGGGCACAGGTGAACACCGGGGAGCTGCTTTTT; CDR3: CASSLRAQVNTGELLF
D: TRBD1; length: 13; size: .; J: TRBJ1-3; V: TRBV6-1; DNA: TGTGCCAGCACCGGACAGGCGGGAAACACCATATATTTT; CDR3: CASTGQAGNTIYF
D: TRBD2; length: 16; size: once; J: TRBJ2-3; V: TRBV4-3; DNA: TGCGCCAGCAGCCAAGGGACTAGCGGGAGCACAGATACGCAGTATTTT; CDR3: CASSQGTSGSTDTQYF
D: .; length: 16; size: .; J: TRBJ1-2; V: TRBV7-2; DNA: TGTGCCAGCAGCTTAAGCGGGGGGTTGGCCAACTATGGCTACACCTTC; CDR3: CASSLSGGLANYGYTF
D: .; length: 20; size: .; J: TRBJ2-4; V: TRBV5-5; DNA: TGTGCCAGCAGCTCTCGACAGGCGGTCCCTATCCAAATAGCCAAAAACATTCAGTACTTC; CDR3: CASSSRQAVPIQIAKNIQYF
D: TRBD1; length: 16; size: .; J: TRBJ1-2; V: TRBV30; DNA: TGTGCCTGGAAGAGGGCAGGGGGCTCCGCTAACTATGGCTACACCTTC; CDR3: CAWKRAGGSANYGYTF
D: .; length: 16; size: .; J: TRBJ1-1; V: TRBV21-1; DNA: TGTGCCAGCAGTCGGAGACTAGCAACAATTCGCACTGAAGCTTTCTTT; CDR3: CASSRRLATIRTEAFF